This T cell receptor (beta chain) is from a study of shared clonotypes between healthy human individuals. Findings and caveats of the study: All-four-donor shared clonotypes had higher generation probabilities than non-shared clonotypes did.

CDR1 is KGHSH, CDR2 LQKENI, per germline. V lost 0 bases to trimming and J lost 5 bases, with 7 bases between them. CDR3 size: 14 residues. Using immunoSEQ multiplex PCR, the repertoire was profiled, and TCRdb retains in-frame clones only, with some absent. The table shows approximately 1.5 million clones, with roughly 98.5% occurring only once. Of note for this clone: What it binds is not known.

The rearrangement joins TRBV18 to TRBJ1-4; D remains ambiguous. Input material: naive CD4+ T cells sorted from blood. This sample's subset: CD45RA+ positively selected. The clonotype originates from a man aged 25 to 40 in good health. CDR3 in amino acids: CASSPPTENEKLFF. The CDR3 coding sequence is TGTGCCAGCTCACCACCCACTGAAAATGAAAAACTGTTTTTT.